This T cell receptor beta chain was identified in a study of blood T cell repertoires in COVID-19 (dated by TCRdb to the early 2020s). In terms of the full investigation: Collaborator samples came from the United States, Italy and Spain and covered acute and convalescent phases of COVID-19. The prospective study material was composed of cDNA or gDNA derived from T cells, B-cell-depleted T cells, or PBMCs. Subjects who had been exposed to COVID-19, were actively infected with it, or had recovered from it provided the deeply sampled blood TCRbeta repertoires that made up the dataset. The repertoires were made available in a free public database intended to serve as a resource for research on the immune response to SARS-CoV-2. Samples were obtained from the ongoing ImmuneRACE study (first 160 participants) and from roughly 1,300 subjects provided by 6 global collaborators. Sample metadata almost always included a de-identified subject ID, COVID-19 status, age in years and sex. HLA class I and class II types, where available, came from metadata supplied by the sample provider rather than from assay-based typing.

At one collaborating source in Seattle, patients were enrolled during active infection and were followed longitudinally through the course of disease. The collaborating institutions used their own protocols to collect whole blood in K2EDTA tubes. For TCRbeta analysis, collaborators shipped samples in one of three forms: frozen whole blood, isolated PBMCs, or DNA extracted from either of those sample types. Measured from the cysteine to the phenylalanine, the CDR3 is 14 residues long. The kept DNA is CDR3 alone, 42 bases in frame from the first base. Relative to germline, V is 0 bases shorter and J is 0 bases shorter, with 7 bases between their ends. CDR1 and CDR2 were assigned from the germline V gene as SGHRS and YFSETQ. Broad study findings and their caveats: How much clinical and demographic metadata was included differed by source and by participant, and the metadata was provided uncurated.

Regarding this clone: Its antigen remains undetermined. No base qualities exist here, and no much larger clone lies one base off it. Additional DNA sequences in this sample encode the identical CDR3.

TCRbeta CDR3 regions were amplified from genomic DNA by means of the immunoSEQ Assay, a bias-controlled multiplex PCR. As for the original processing: Nucleated cell counts per sample were estimated from amplification of reference gene primers within the assay. To quantify the absolute abundance of each unique TCRbeta CDR3 rearrangement, sequence reads were collapsed and filtered. Productive Simpson clonality was computed per sample as the square root of Simpson's diversity index over productive rearrangements. Drawn from immuneACCESS, this table holds only the in-frame rearrangements with V and J called that TCRdb kept. Clones are partly lost; checked studies trace under half to an unresolved V gene and leave the rest unexplained. V, J and clone size derive from that table, while D and trimming were established from the DNA sequence. A total of around 340,000 clones appear in this sample, about 92% of them only once. The ten largest clones add up to about 3.9% of the sample.

Here the chain combines TRBV5-1 and TRBJ2-7, with no confident D gene call. The sample taken for sequencing was peripheral blood. The receptor was derived from a woman aged 55-70 years with COVID-19, enrolled during active disease. The CDR3 protein is CASSLGAGSYEQYF. In nucleotides, the sequence is TGCGCCAGCAGCTTGGGGGCTGGCTCCTACGAGCAGTACTTC.